This entry is about one TCR beta chain. The antigen remains undetermined. The CDR3 has 12 residues. Germline CDR1 and CDR2: SNHLY and FYNNEI. V lost 7 bases to trimming and J lost 3 bases, with 10 bases between them. The entry originates in a study of radiotherapy plus CTLA-4 blockade in lung cancer. This table comes from immunoSEQ multiplex PCR, and its TCRdb copy is limited to in-frame clones, with some not included. Of about 120,000 clones in the sample, roughly four fifths were seen once. The study, taken as a whole, reports: In blood, early T cell clone dynamics reportedly predicted response best, together with interferon-beta. The study found tumor-derived TCR clones expanded in blood after radiotherapy plus ipilimumab.

This chain connects TRBV2 to TRBJ2-7, with D perhaps TRBD1 (6 bases). The sequence came from a human donor with non-small cell lung cancer that progressed on radiotherapy plus ipilimumab. Some clones in this sample may be carry-over from other donors' samples. Sequencing used peripheral blood, obtained from a patient treated with radiotherapy plus ipilimumab. The CDR3 spells CASIGGNYEQYF. In nucleotides, the CDR3 is TGTGCCAGCATAGGGGGAAACTACGAGCAGTACTTC. Together with reference TRBV2 and TRBJ2-7, the CDR3 gives the full variable domain: EPEVTQTPSHQVTQMGQEVILRCVPISNHLYFYWYRQILGQKVEFLVSFYNNEISEKSEIFDDQFSVERPDGSNFTLKIRSTKLEDSAMYFCASIGGNYEQYFGPGTRLTVT.